The 32 T cell receptor beta chains below all came from one sample that was sequenced in a study of T cells in localized non-small cell lung cancer. TCRdb's table, derived via immunoSEQ multiplex PCR, lists solely in-frame clones and lacks some. The table has over a thousand clones, around 23% seen once. This sample comprised normal lung tissue next to the tumor, obtained before any cancer treatment. The receptors here all came from a male donor aged 60 or older with stage I lung adenocarcinoma.

The chain is built from TRBV5-1 and TRBJ1-1, with 7 bases lining up with TRBD1. The CDR3 runs to 15 residues. V gave up 4 bases and J gave up 1 base; unmatched junction bases: 7. CDR1 is SGHRS, CDR2 YFSETQ, per germline. The CDR3 DNA reads TGCGCCAGCAGCGGCTCGACAGGGACGAACACTGAAGCTTTCTTT. This gives the protein CASSGSTGTNTEAFF.

This chain uses TRBV18 with TRBJ1-5, with 7 bases fitting TRBD1. Trimming at V came to 2 bases and at J to 7 bases, leaving 5 bases not matched to a gene. The CDR3 totals 14 residues. CDR1 is KGHSH, CDR2 LQKENI, per germline. The CDR3 protein is CASSPSGTAQPQHF. The CDR3 coding sequence is TGTGCCAGCTCACCAAGCGGGACAGCCCAGCCCCAGCATTTT. Full variable domain (remainder filled in from reference TRBV18 and TRBJ1-5): NAGVMQNPRHLVRRRGQEARLRCSPMKGHSHVYWYRQLPEEGLKFMVYLQKENIIDESGMPKERFSAEFPKEGPSILRIQQVVRGDSAAYFCASSPSGTAQPQHFGDGTRLSIL.

The V and J genes are TRBV28 and TRBJ1-1; tentative D call: TRBD1 (5 bases). The CDR3 is 16 amino acids. CDR1 is MDHEN and CDR2 is SYDVKM in the germline V gene. The V gene lost 7 bases and the J gene lost 0 bases, with 18 bases spanning the gap. The CDR3 DNA is TGTGCCAGCACCCCGTGGGGGTCTGAAATGAACACTGAAGCTTTCTTT. It yields the protein CASTPWGSEMNTEAFF.

This clone qualifies as large. The chain employs TRBV11-3 and TRBJ2-7, with D perhaps matching TRBD2 (6 bases). The CDR3 has 14 residues. The germline CDR1 and CDR2 sequences are SGHNT and YENEEA. V lost 4 bases to trimming and J lost 0 bases, with 10 bases between them. The CDR3 DNA reads as TGTGCCAGCAGCTGGGAGGTTACCTCCTACGAGCAGTACTTC. Protein: CASSWEVTSYEQYF.

The sample holds a few counts of this clone. V gene TRBV28 combines with J gene TRBJ1-1; TRBD1 is a possible D gene (6 bases). The germline V gene has CDR1 MDHEN and CDR2 SYDVKM. The CDR3 spans 16 residues. The ends were cut back, 5 bases at V and 1 base at J, with 17 bases in the middle. CDR3 in amino acids: CASSTSWTEANTEAFF. In DNA form, the CDR3 reads TGTGCCAGCAGTACAAGTTGGACAGAGGCGAACACTGAAGCTTTCTTT.

The chain recombines TRBV7-2 with TRBJ2-1, with a possible D match to TRBD1 (5 bases). The CDR3 totals 14 residues. Germline V gene sequence: CDR1 SGHTA, CDR2 FQGNSA. Trimming cost V 3 bases and J 5 bases, with 11 bases left between them. CDR3 amino acids: CASSLTDSNNEQFF. As DNA, the CDR3 is TGTGCCAGCAGCTTGACTGACAGCAACAATGAGCAGTTCTTC.

The rearrangement links TRBV11-3 to TRBJ2-1; 7 nucleotides line up with TRBD2. V trimming: 5 bases; J trimming: 5 bases; junction bases outside the gene matches: 6. Germline V lookup: CDR1 SGHNT, CDR2 YENEEA. This CDR3 region has 14 residues. In DNA, the CDR3 is TGTGCCAGCAGCGTACGGGCGGGGGACAATGAGCAGTTCTTC. Protein sequence: CASSVRAGDNEQFF.

This clone came up a few times. The chain joins TRBV6-8 to TRBJ2-7; 7 bases are shared with TRBD1. V lost 6 bases to trimming and J lost 5 bases; unmatched junction nucleotides: 4. CDR3 length equals 12 residues. CDR1 and CDR2 (germline): MNHGY, SAAAGT. The CDR3 nucleotides are TGTGCCAGCAGCCCGACAGGGAACGAGCAGTACTTC. It encodes CASSPTGNEQYF.

The chain combines TRBV5-1 with TRBJ1-2; TRBD1 agrees at 10 bases. With 3 bases clipped from V and 2 bases from J, the junction kept 1 base outside the gene matches. This CDR3 is 14 amino acids long. Germline V lookup: CDR1 SGHRS, CDR2 YFSETQ. The CDR3 here is CASSSDRGNYGYTF. As DNA, the CDR3 is TGCGCCAGCAGCTCGGACAGGGGGAACTATGGCTACACCTTC.

This clone is categorized as medium-sized. The chain employs TRBV11-3 and TRBJ2-7; tentative D call: TRBD1 (5 bases). The CDR3 is 16 amino acids. V was trimmed by 2 bases and J by 1 base, leaving 15 bases between them. Germline V gene sequence: CDR1 SGHNT, CDR2 YENEEA. Written as DNA, the CDR3 is TGTGCCAGCAGCTTACGTGGGCAGGGCGCATCCTACGAGCAGTACTTC. Residues: CASSLRGQGASYEQYF.

By sample share, this clone is large. V is TRBV29-1 and J is TRBJ2-5; 8 bases line up with TRBD1. CDR3 size: 12 residues. Germline V gene sequence: CDR1 SQVTM, CDR2 ANQGSEA. The junction had 4 bases not matched to a gene; V was cut back by 6 bases and J by 4 bases. In DNA, the CDR3 is TGCAGCGTGGACAGGGATGGAGAGACCCAGTACTTC. Amino acids: CSVDRDGETQYF.

This clone was observed a handful of times. The rearrangement uses TRBV15 and TRBJ2-3, with TRBD2 identical over 10 bases. The CDR3 sequence is 17 residues long. V lost 10 bases to trimming and J lost 5 bases; unmatched junction nucleotides: 18. Germline values: CDR1 LNHNV, CDR2 YYDKDF (reference sequence). The CDR3 sequence is CASGFYQTSGILDTQYF. CDR3 sequence (DNA): TGTGCCAGCGGATTCTACCAAACTAGCGGGATATTAGATACGCAGTATTTT.

The CDR3 region has the DNA TGTGCCAGCAGCCCCCGGGGGGGGACGGATAACTATGGCTACACCTTC. It codes for CASSPRGGTDNYGYTF. The rearrangement uses TRBV11-3 and TRBJ1-2; D is possibly TRBD1 (5 bases). Germline lookup yields CDR1 SGHNT and CDR2 YENEEA. The length of the CDR3 is 16 residues. Trimming cost V 5 bases and J 1 base, with 17 bases left between them. The full variable domain, in which reference TRBV11-3 and TRBJ1-2 provide the parts outside the CDR3, is EAGVVQSPRYKIIEKKQPVAFWCNPISGHNTLYWYLQNLGQGPELLIRYENEEAVDDSQLPKDRFSAERLKGVDSTLKIQPAELGDSAVYLCASSPRGGTDNYGYTFGSGTRLTVV.

By sample fraction, this clone is medium-sized. The V gene is TRBV6-8, the J gene TRBJ2-7; D is ambiguous. The V end was cut by 5 bases, the J end by 4 bases, with 9 bases between. Germline CDR1 reads MNHGY; CDR2 reads SAAAGT. The CDR3 contains 12 residues. The CDR3 here is CASSRREYEQYF. For the CDR3, the DNA is TGTGCCAGCAGTAGGAGAGAGTACGAGCAGTACTTC.

This clone turned up a few times. The chain links TRBV29-1 to TRBJ2-6, with 9 bases aligning to TRBD2. The CDR3 covers 18 residues. V trimming: 4 bases; J trimming: 0 bases; junction bases outside the gene matches: 10. The V gene's germline CDR1 is SQVTM and CDR2 ANQGSEA. The CDR3 loop reads CSVVFASGEASGANVLTF. CDR3 sequence (DNA): TGCAGCGTTGTATTCGCTAGCGGGGAGGCCTCTGGGGCCAACGTCCTGACTTTC.

The chain links TRBV18 to TRBJ2-1; a possible D gene is TRBD2 (6 bases). This CDR3 spans 14 amino acids. V lost 6 bases and J lost 7, with 16 bases in between. Germline values: CDR1 KGHSH, CDR2 LQKENI. In DNA, the CDR3 is TGTGCCAGCTCCCAGGGACTTGGGGGGAATGAGCAGTTCTTC. This sequence encodes CASSQGLGGNEQFF.

The genes are TRBV30 and TRBJ1-2; the D is unclear. The germline CDR1 and CDR2 sequences are GTSNPN and SVGIG (reference sequence). Trimming cost V 0 bases and J 3 bases, with 11 bases left between them. The CDR3 has 14 residues. The CDR3 spells CAWSVMGTDYGYTF. CDR3 coding DNA: TGTGCCTGGAGTGTAATGGGAACAGACTATGGCTACACCTTC.

The CDR3 loop is CASSYTEGVGTEAFF. CDR3 in DNA: TGTGCCAGCAGTTACACAGAGGGGGTGGGAACTGAAGCTTTCTTT. This chain links TRBV6-8 with TRBJ1-1, with a possible D match to TRBD1 (6 bases). The CDR3 is made up of 15 amino acids. CDR1 and CDR2 (germline): MNHGY, SAAAGT. Trimming stripped 2 bases from V and 5 bases from J, with 15 bases between.

This clone was seen only a few times. This rearrangement joins TRBV9 to TRBJ2-7; D is ambiguous. CDR3 length: 13 residues. The germline V gene encodes CDR1 SGDLS and CDR2 YYNGEE. Trimming removed 10 bases at V and 0 bases at J, with 14 bases between. The CDR3 coding sequence is TGTGCCGTCCCTTCCCTCAGCTCCTACGAGCAGTACTTC. Translated: CAVPSLSSYEQYF. The full variable domain, its missing parts supplied by reference TRBV9 and TRBJ2-7, is DSGVTQTPKHLITATGQRVTLRCSPRSGDLSVYWYQQSLDQGLQFLIQYYNGEERAKGNILERFSAQQFPDLHSELNLSSLELGDSALYFCAVPSLSSYEQYFGPGTRLTVT.

This clone showed up just a few times. The V call is TRBV28, the J call TRBJ1-2, with a possible D match to TRBD1 (5 bases). The CDR3 sequence is 18 residues long. Germline V gene lookup returns CDR1 MDHEN and CDR2 SYDVKM. Trimming removed 3 bases from V and 1 base from J, with 21 bases in between. The CDR3: CASSLPGGSGILNYGYTF. The CDR3 DNA follows: TGTGCCAGCAGTTTGCCGGGGGGATCCGGGATCCTTAACTATGGCTACACCTTC.

This clone was seen a handful of times. This chain connects TRBV11-3 to TRBJ2-1, with TRBD1 matching 7 bases. Germline trimming cut 3 bases from V and 5 bases from J; bases unmatched to any gene: 7. The germline V gene has CDR1 SGHNT and CDR2 YENEEA. The CDR3 has 15 residues. CDR3 in amino acids: CASSLGGTDDNEQFF. CDR3 in DNA: TGTGCCAGCAGCTTGGGTGGGACAGACGACAATGAGCAGTTCTTC.

The sample holds a few counts of this clone. This chain connects TRBV28 to TRBJ1-1, with D unresolved. V was pared by 9 bases and J by 0 bases, with 11 bases between. Germline lookup yields CDR1 MDHEN and CDR2 SYDVKM. This CDR3 has 13 residues. The CDR3 DNA reads as TGTGCCAGTACGGCCAACTTGAACACTGAAGCTTTCTTT. Its translation: CASTANLNTEAFF.

The J gene is TRBJ2-3, the V gene TRBV10-2; 8 positions match TRBD1. CDR1 and CDR2 (germline): WSHSY, SAAADI. The CDR3 sequence is 14 residues long. The V gene end was trimmed by 3 bases and the J gene end by 4 bases; junction bases not matched to a gene: 3. CDR3 DNA: TGCGCCAGCAGTGACAGGGGGCCCTCAGATACGCAGTATTTT. This gives the protein CASSDRGPSDTQYF.

V usage is TRBV14 and J usage is TRBJ2-7; the D is unclear. Trimming shortened V by 4 bases and J by 3 bases, and 10 bases separated the two germline ends. CDR3 length: 13 residues. CDR1 and CDR2 from the germline V gene are SGHDN and FVKESK. As DNA, the CDR3 is TGTGCCAGCAGCCGGAACCGAGGCTACGAGCAGTACTTC. Translated: CASSRNRGYEQYF.

The rearrangement links TRBV28 to TRBJ1-3; D call uncertain. Germline V lookup: CDR1 MDHEN, CDR2 SYDVKM. This CDR3 has 15 residues. Trimming pared 0 bases from V and 1 base from J, leaving 7 bases between. This CDR3 is CASSLWQGSGNTIYF. DNA for the CDR3: TGTGCCAGCAGTTTATGGCAAGGATCTGGAAACACCATATATTTT.

The chain links TRBV7-6 to TRBJ1-3; D is unclear. V was clipped by 0 bases and J by 0 bases, with 3 bases between them. In germline, CDR1 is SGHVS, CDR2 FNYEAQ. CDR3 length: 14 amino acids. DNA for the CDR3: TGTGCCAGCAGCTTAGCAAACTCTGGAAACACCATATATTTT. Translation gives CASSLANSGNTIYF.

This clone has more than one count but fewer than ten. The chain combines TRBV9 with TRBJ2-5, with 11 nucleotides matching TRBD1. Germline V gene sequence: CDR1 SGDLS, CDR2 YYNGEE. The CDR3 has 15 amino acids. The V gene end was trimmed by 5 bases and the J gene end by 4 bases; junction bases not matched to a gene: 7. The CDR3 sequence is CASSEWGQGGETQYF. The CDR3 DNA is TGTGCCAGCAGTGAATGGGGACAGGGGGGAGAGACCCAGTACTTC.

By share of the sample, this clone is medium-sized. The CDR3 nucleotides are TGTGCCAGCAGCTTAATGGCAGGGGCCAACGTCCTGACTTTC. Translating it yields CASSLMAGANVLTF. The chain couples TRBV11-3 to TRBJ2-6; D is ambiguous. Germline-derived CDR1 and CDR2 are SGHNT and YENEEA. Trimming left V 2 bases short and J 4 bases short, with 6 bases between. The CDR3 has 14 amino acids.

The V and J genes are TRBV18 and TRBJ2-2, with D unclear. In germline, CDR1 is KGHSH, CDR2 LQKENI. Trimming stripped 3 bases from V and 0 bases from J, with 8 bases between. The CDR3 consists of 15 residues. CDR3 DNA: TGTGCCAGCTCACCGAGCGACCCGAACACCGGGGAGCTGTTTTTT. This codes for CASSPSDPNTGELFF.

The gene calls are TRBV6-8 and TRBJ2-7, with a possible D match to TRBD2 (6 bases). Germline CDR1 and CDR2: MNHGY and SAAAGT. Trimming took 4 bases from V and 0 from J, leaving 16 bases between them. The CDR3 consists of 16 residues. The CDR3 DNA reads TGTGCCAGCAGTTTATCCGGGGAGGCGGCCTCCTACGAGCAGTACTTC. This encodes CASSLSGEAASYEQYF.

This chain joins TRBV19 and TRBJ1-1; D uncertain. V gave up 8 bases and J gave up 2 bases, with 18 bases separating them. The CDR3 covers 15 residues. Germline lookup yields CDR1 LNHDA and CDR2 SQIVND (reference sequence). CDR3 DNA: TGTGCCAGTGTTGCGGAAGGAGGGAGAAACACTGAAGCTTTCTTT. Protein sequence: CASVAEGGRNTEAFF.

The chain employs TRBV29-1 and TRBJ2-2; 7 bases fit TRBD1. The germline gives CDR1 SQVTM, CDR2 ANQGSEA. V gave up 4 bases and J gave up 8 bases; unmatched junction bases: 16. The CDR3 covers 16 residues. CDR3 nucleotide sequence: TGCAGCGTTGTTTCCCCCGACAGGGTGGGTTCGGGGGAGCTGTTTTTT. Translating gives CSVVSPDRVGSGELFF.